This entry concerns a single T cell receptor (beta chain). Its cognate antigen is unknown. Germline lookup yields CDR1 MDHEN and CDR2 SYDVKM. This CDR3 is 14 amino acids long. Between the trimmed V and J ends, which lost 6 bases and 3 bases, there was a span of 15 bases. Noted treatment: 15 to 20 received Ad26.COV2.S at low or high dose, single or two shots; about 5 received placebo; per-sample allocation not given. Sampling was done on day 63 after the first vaccine or placebo injection. Based in Boston, the donor was an adult of 18-55 years. This sample was included in a study of Ad26.COV2.S vaccination and SARS-CoV-2 variants. Study details: The donor belonged to the COV1001 Ad26.COV2.S trial arm. Whole-study findings and limits: The study found similar non-spike TCR breadth in vaccine and placebo recipients.

Using immunoSEQ multiplex PCR, the repertoire was profiled, and TCRdb retains in-frame clones only, with some absent. The sample lists 440,000 or so clones, about 90% occurring once. The specimen comprised peripheral blood, sampled in a trial of Ad26.COV2.S vaccine versus placebo. The V call is TRBV28, the J call TRBJ2-7, with unresolved D. The source is a person between 18 and 59 years old who received the Ad26.COV2.S COVID-19 vaccine or a placebo. The CDR3 bases are TGTGCCAGCAGATTAACTCAGCTGAGCTACGAGCAGTACTTC. Translation: CASRLTQLSYEQYF. The full variable domain, rest sourced from reference TRBV28 and TRBJ2-7, is DVKVTQSSRYLVKRTGEKVFLECVQDMDHENMFWYRQDPGLGLRLIYFSYDVKMKEKGDIPEGYSVSREKKERFSLILESASTNQTSMYLCASRLTQLSYEQYFGPGTRLTVT.